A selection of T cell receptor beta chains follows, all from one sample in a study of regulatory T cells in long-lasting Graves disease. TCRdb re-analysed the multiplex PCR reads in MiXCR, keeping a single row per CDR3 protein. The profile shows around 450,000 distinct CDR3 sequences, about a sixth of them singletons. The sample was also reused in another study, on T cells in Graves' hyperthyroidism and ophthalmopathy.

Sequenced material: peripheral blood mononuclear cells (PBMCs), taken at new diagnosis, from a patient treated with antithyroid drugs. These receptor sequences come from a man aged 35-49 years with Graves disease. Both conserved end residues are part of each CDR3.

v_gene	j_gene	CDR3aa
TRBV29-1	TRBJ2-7	CSVEGHQGETYEQYF
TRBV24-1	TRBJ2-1	CATGTGHREQFF
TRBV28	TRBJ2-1	CAGSFEDRFDNEQFF
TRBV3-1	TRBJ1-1	CASSLGQGTEAFF
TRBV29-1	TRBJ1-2	CSVRTREPSYGYTF
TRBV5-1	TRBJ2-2	CASSLRGQGWTGELFF
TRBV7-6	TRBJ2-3	CASSLMTGSDTQYF
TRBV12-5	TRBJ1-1	CASGEGSLNTEAFF
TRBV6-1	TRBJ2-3	CASTEGPSPTDTQYF
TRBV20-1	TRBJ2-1	CSARGDRKEQFF
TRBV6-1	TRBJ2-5	CASSPGRLLQETQYF
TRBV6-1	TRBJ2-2	CASMAGAGELFF
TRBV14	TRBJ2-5	CASSQDAGRLEETQYF
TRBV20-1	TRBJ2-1	CSARDPLAGGFTQFF
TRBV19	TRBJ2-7	CASRYRHSEPYEQYF
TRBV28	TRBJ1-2	CASSRRVWGYTF
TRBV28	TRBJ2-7	CASKEGLGEQYF
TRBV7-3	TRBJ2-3	CASSRTGADTQYF
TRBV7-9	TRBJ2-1	CASSAAGTSYEQFF
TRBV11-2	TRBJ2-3	CASSLAGGRVSTDTQYF
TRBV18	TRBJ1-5	CASSPPGSDSNQPQHF
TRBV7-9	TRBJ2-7	CASSTQDGEQYF
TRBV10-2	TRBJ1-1	CASGDRTLNTEAFF
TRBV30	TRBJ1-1	CAWSSGGLFSEAFF